Given below is one TCR beta chain in context. Its antigen is unknown. V lost 5 bases and J 2 bases, leaving 11 bases between the germline ends. The CDR3 runs to 14 residues. Germline V CDR1 and CDR2: SEHNR, FQNEAQ (reference sequence). A second PCR, run for roughly 7 to 11 cycles, used a sample-barcoded 5' primer plus a J-beta primer mix. Every cDNA molecule carried a tag from a template-switch adaptor bearing 12 random nucleotides. TCRdb passed the 5' RACE reads through MiXCR, listing each CDR3 protein once. Among roughly 1,300,000 distinct CDR3 sequences listed, approximately 60% were seen once. These data originate in a study of blood T cells in healthy people across ages. Study summary: Researchers report that template switching captured about one barcoded beta molecule per two T cells. Findings and limits, study-wide: CMV status of donors was unknown, possibly confounding expanded clonotype changes.

The chain links TRBV7-9 to TRBJ2-3; D unclear. The sample consisted of blood. The TCR originated in a man between 18 and 29 years old in good health. The chain's CDR3 is CASSPDSATDTQYF. The DNA for the CDR3 is TGTGCCAGCAGCCCCGACTCAGCCACAGATACGCAGTATTTT.